These 22 T cell receptor beta chains originate from one sample sequenced in a study of blood T cell repertoires in COVID-19. Clones were sequenced by immunoSEQ multiplex PCR, and TCRdb holds only the in-frame ones, with some missing. The table includes about 320,000 clones, 70% to 90% detected once. The sample was PBMCs or T cells enriched from blood (not recorded which). The receptors shown here come from a woman in her twenties or thirties who had recovered from COVID-19.

This clone occurred once. The chain joins TRBV2 to TRBJ1-5; D unclear. Germline V lookup: CDR1 SNHLY, CDR2 FYNNEI. The CDR3 spans 12 residues. Trimming cost V 6 bases and J 7 bases, with 10 bases left between them. The CDR3: CASSQTRQPQHF. CDR3 DNA: TGTGCCAGCAGCCAAACGCGGCAGCCCCAGCATTTT.

The rearrangement links TRBV14 to TRBJ1-1, with D perhaps TRBD1 (6 bases). Trimming pared 4 bases from V and 10 bases from J, leaving 19 bases between. The CDR3 sequence is 14 residues long. Germline CDR1 and CDR2: SGHDN and FVKESK. CDR3 loop: CASSPTGGGRGAFF. DNA of the CDR3: TGTGCCAGCAGCCCGACCGGCGGGGGGCGAGGAGCTTTCTTT.

The chain couples TRBV5-6 to TRBJ1-5, with TRBD1 matching over 7 bases. Germline trimming cut 2 bases from V and 6 bases from J; bases unmatched to any gene: 14. Looked up from germline, CDR1 is SGHDT and CDR2 is YYEEEE. This CDR3 is 17 amino acids long. The DNA for the CDR3 is TGTGCCAGCAGCTTAGGGGTAGGGGGCGCAGCCTTTCAGCCCCAGCATTTT. Its translation is CASSLGVGGAAFQPQHF.

This chain connects TRBV19 to TRBJ1-2; 11 nucleotides match TRBD1. The CDR3 is 19 amino acids. Germline assignment: CDR1 LNHDA and CDR2 SQIVND (reference sequence). Losses at the gene ends were 6 bases for V and 4 bases for J; bases not matched to a gene: 19. CDR3 protein: CASSLHWSGQGVSGYGYTF. The CDR3, as DNA: TGTGCCAGTAGCTTACATTGGTCGGGACAGGGGGTAAGCGGCTATGGCTACACCTTC.

This clone was found a few times. The same CDR3 arises from other DNA sequences in this sample as well. The chain employs TRBV30 and TRBJ1-1; D gene ambiguous. The V gene's germline CDR1 is GTSNPN and CDR2 SVGIG (reference sequence). V lost 4 bases and J 8 bases, leaving 8 bases between the germline ends. The CDR3 runs 10 residues. For the CDR3, the DNA is TGTGCCTGGATCTCAGTAGAAGCTTTCTTT. Its translation is CAWISVEAFF.

The chain recombines TRBV29-1 with TRBJ1-1; no definite D call. The CDR3 has 12 amino acids. CDR1 and CDR2 from the germline V gene are SQVTM and ANQGSEA. Trimming shortened V by 4 bases and J by 1 base, and 7 bases separated the two germline ends. CDR3: CSVAFGNTEAFF. Here the CDR3 DNA reads TGCAGCGTTGCTTTCGGGAACACTGAAGCTTTCTTT.

V and J are TRBV9 and TRBJ1-1; D is perhaps TRBD1 (5 bases). Per germline, CDR1 SGDLS and CDR2 YYNGEE. The V and J ends lost 3 bases and 4 bases respectively, with 16 bases between them. CDR3 length: 15 residues. The CDR3 nucleotides are TGTGCCAGCAGCGGTCCCCAGGGATGGAGCACTGAAGCTTTCTTT. Amino acids: CASSGPQGWSTEAFF.

This clone was recorded a few times. The J gene is TRBJ1-4, the V gene TRBV4-3; no clear D. V was cut by 1 base and J by 5 bases, with 11 bases left in between. This CDR3 has 15 amino acids. Germline V gene lookup returns CDR1 LGHNA and CDR2 YSLEER. Here the CDR3 DNA reads TGCGCCAGCAGCCAAGTCGGTCCGGTGAATGAAAAACTGTTTTTT. Its translation: CASSQVGPVNEKLFF.

The chain employs TRBV7-2 and TRBJ2-7; TRBD2 might be the D (5 bases). This CDR3 comprises 13 residues. V was cut by 1 base and J by 6 bases, with 10 bases left in between. Germline lookup yields CDR1 SGHTA and CDR2 FQGNSA. The CDR3 bases are TGTGCCAGCAGCTTAGGGACTTCGGGCGAGCAGTACTTC. Translation: CASSLGTSGEQYF.

The chain links TRBV15 to TRBJ2-7; tentative D call: TRBD1 (5 bases). CDR1 and CDR2 (germline): LNHNV, YYDKDF (reference sequence). Trimming took 4 bases from V and 2 from J, leaving 9 bases between them. This CDR3 is 13 amino acids long. CDR3 loop: CATSTRTTYEQYF. In nucleotides, the CDR3 is TGTGCCACCAGCACCCGGACAACCTACGAGCAGTACTTC.

The chain carries TRBV15 and TRBJ1-3, with D hard to call. The CDR3 contains 15 residues. V was shortened by 0 bases and J by 4 bases, with 10 bases between the two germline ends. Germline assignment: CDR1 LNHNV and CDR2 YYDKDF (reference sequence). DNA for the CDR3: TGTGCCACCAGCAGAGATCGTATGCGCGGAAACACCATATATTTT. It encodes CATSRDRMRGNTIYF.

The chain recombines TRBV19 with TRBJ1-1, with D unresolved. Germline CDR1 and CDR2: LNHDA and SQIVND (reference sequence). This CDR3 spans 14 amino acids. V was clipped by 0 bases and J by 1 base, with 6 bases between them. Written as DNA, the CDR3 is TGTGCCAGTAGTATAGACGCAGGGAACACTGAAGCTTTCTTT. Translated: CASSIDAGNTEAFF.

For this clone: This same CDR3 is encoded by further DNA sequences in the sample. J is TRBJ1-1 and V is TRBV12-3 or TRBV12-4; no definite D call. The CDR3 runs 13 residues. V was clipped by 1 base and J by 1 base, with 4 bases between them. Here the CDR3 DNA reads TGTGCCAGCAGTTTAGGGCAGAACACTGAAGCTTTCTTT. It is translated as CASSLGQNTEAFF.

The chain has TRBV9 and TRBJ1-6; TRBD1 might be the D (6 bases). The V end lost 6 bases, the J end lost 10 bases, and 14 bases lay between the germline ends. This CDR3 is 13 amino acids long. CDR1 and CDR2 (germline): SGDLS, YYNGEE. In DNA form, the CDR3 reads TGTGCCAGCACGGGGGGCGGGCAGTCACCCCTCCACTTT. Its protein is CASTGGGQSPLHF.

The genes are TRBV29-1 and TRBJ1-2, with D hard to call. The CDR3 runs to 13 residues. Trimming left V 0 bases short and J 7 bases short, with 12 bases between. Germline loops: CDR1 SQVTM, CDR2 ANQGSEA. The DNA of the CDR3 is TGCAGCGTTGAAGATCTAGGGCGGGGTGGCTACACCTTC. Protein sequence: CSVEDLGRGGYTF.

The chain is built from TRBV10-1 and TRBJ2-3; D gene uncertain. The CDR3 contains 15 residues. V was shortened by 3 bases and J by 0 bases, with 10 bases between the two germline ends. CDR1 is WNHNN and CDR2 is SYGVQD in the germline V gene (reference sequence). The DNA of the CDR3 is TGCGCCAGCAGTGATAACGTCGGGAGCACAGATACGCAGTATTTT. Translating it yields CASSDNVGSTDTQYF.

The chain is built from TRBV29-1 and TRBJ1-2; D is perhaps TRBD1 (5 bases). The V end lost 6 bases, the J end lost 7 bases, and 21 bases lay between the germline ends. Per the germline V gene, CDR1 is SQVTM and CDR2 is ANQGSEA. The CDR3 runs 14 residues. CDR3 nucleotides: TGCAGCGTCCTCGATACCACAGGCGCTAGTGGCTACACCTTC. The encoded protein is CSVLDTTGASGYTF.

This chain uses TRBV3-1 (or the pseudogene TRBV3-2) with TRBJ1-2, with D possibly TRBD1 on 5 matching bases. Deletions cut 1 base from V and 7 bases from J, with 13 bases between. This CDR3 has 14 amino acids. Looked up from germline, CDR1 is LGHDT and CDR2 is YNNKEL (reference sequence). CDR3 sequence: CASSQGRGGGGYTF. CDR3 DNA: TGTGCCAGCAGCCAAGGGAGGGGAGGAGGTGGCTACACCTTC.

The rearrangement links TRBV6-1 to TRBJ1-2, with a tentative D call TRBD1 (5 bases). Germline V CDR1 and CDR2: MNHNS, SASEGT. CDR3 length equals 13 residues. V lost 3 bases and J lost 1, with 6 bases in between. The CDR3: CASSDRVNYGYTF. In DNA form, the CDR3 reads TGTGCCAGCAGTGACAGGGTTAACTATGGCTACACCTTC.

The rearrangement links TRBV7-8 to TRBJ1-1; 12 nucleotides line up with TRBD1. Germline CDR1 is SGHVS and CDR2 is FQNEAQ. The junction had 7 bases not matched to a gene; V was cut back by 5 bases and J by 3 bases. This CDR3 contains 16 residues. CDR3 residues: CASSAGDRGPHTEAFF. The DNA of the CDR3 is TGTGCCAGCAGCGCGGGGGACAGGGGGCCTCACACTGAAGCTTTCTTT.

The V call is TRBV9, the J call TRBJ2-3; 9 bases align to TRBD2. The CDR3 runs to 16 residues. The germline gives CDR1 SGDLS, CDR2 YYNGEE. J gave up 5 bases and V 3 bases, and 10 bases lay outside the gene matches. CDR3 loop: CASSDPGRGGVDTQYF. Here the CDR3 DNA reads TGTGCCAGCAGCGACCCTGGGCGGGGGGGAGTAGATACGCAGTATTTT.

The rearrangement links TRBV7-9 to TRBJ2-2; no firm D call. Germline V lookup: CDR1 SEHNR, CDR2 FQNEAQ (reference sequence). CDR3 length: 17 residues. V was shortened by 0 bases and J by 2 bases, with 13 bases between the two germline ends. CDR3 DNA: TGTGCCAGCAGCTTAGCGGGCAGGTCGTACAACACCGGGGAGCTGTTTTTT. Its protein product is CASSLAGRSYNTGELFF.